Below, 8 T cell receptor beta chains from the same sample are listed, as sequenced in a study of regulatory T cells in long-lasting Graves disease. According to the study, TCR beta libraries were built with iRepertoire HTBI primers and CDR3-region Arm-PCR. MiXCR, run by TCRdb on the multiplex PCR reads, gives a single entry per CDR3 protein. The sample yields fewer than 400,000 distinct CDR3 sequences, roughly a fifth seen once. Time point defined: persistent/refractory GD, antithyroid drugs over 5 years with positive TRAb. PBMC-extracted RNA yielded the TCR library. Sequenced here: peripheral blood mononuclear cells (PBMCs), sampled when the disease was refractory, from a patient treated with antithyroid drugs. These receptors came from a female donor with Graves disease.

This clonotype was seen more than once but under ten times. The J gene is TRBJ1-4, the V gene TRBV20-1, with 7 positions matching TRBD1. The CDR3 length is 14 residues. With 0 bases clipped from V and 6 bases from J, the junction kept 4 bases outside the gene matches. Germline lookup yields CDR1 DFQATT and CDR2 SNEGSKA (reference sequence). CDR3 amino acids: CSARDFQGDEKLFF. CDR3 bases: TGCAGTGCTAGAGATTTCCAGGGGGATGAAAAACTGTTTTTT.

This clonotype was recorded many times. The rearrangement uses TRBV28 and TRBJ2-7, with 7 nucleotides matching TRBD2. The germline gives CDR1 MDHEN, CDR2 SYDVKM. Trimming cost V 5 bases and J 3 bases; bases outside gene matches: 10. The CDR3 spans 15 residues. Here the CDR3 reads CASSPPARELYEQYF. CDR3 sequence (DNA): TGTGCCAGCAGTCCCCCAGCGCGGGAGCTCTACGAGCAGTACTTC.

This clonotype was counted many times. The genes are TRBV15 and TRBJ1-2; D is perhaps TRBD1 (5 bases). V was cut by 6 bases and J by 0 bases, with 17 bases left in between. CDR3 length: 16 residues. Germline CDR1 LNHNV, CDR2 YYDKDF (reference sequence). The chain's CDR3 is CATRSLGGVSNYGYTF. CDR3 sequence (DNA): TGTGCCACCAGATCCCTGGGAGGGGTTTCTAACTATGGCTACACCTTC.

This clonotype came up a few times. This chain uses TRBV30 with TRBJ2-3, with TRBD2 matching over 10 bases. Germline CDR1 is GTSNPN and CDR2 is SVGIG (reference sequence). The CDR3 covers 16 residues. With 2 bases clipped from V and 3 bases from J, the junction kept 8 bases outside the gene matches. CDR3 sequence reads: CAWSKTSGVWTDTQYF. The CDR3 nucleotides read TGTGCCTGGAGTAAAACTAGCGGGGTATGGACAGATACGCAGTATTTT.

This clonotype was seen more than once but under ten times. This chain uses TRBV27 with TRBJ2-5; tentatively, D is TRBD2 (6 bases). Germline assignment: CDR1 MNHEY and CDR2 SMNVEV (reference sequence). V lost 1 base to trimming and J lost 5 bases, with 14 bases between them. The CDR3 sequence is 15 residues long. CDR3 nucleotides: TGTGCCAGCAGTTTATTTCGGTTCCTAGCGGAGACCCAGTACTTC. It yields the protein CASSLFRFLAETQYF.

A note on this clonotype: Given a much more abundant clone one base away, this may be a read error. V usage is TRBV7-2 and J usage is TRBJ1-1; no definite D call. Germline V lookup: CDR1 SGHTA, CDR2 FQGNSA. This CDR3 region has 13 residues. The V end was cut by 3 bases, the J end by 4 bases, with 9 bases between. CDR3 protein: CASSLWGSTEAFF. The CDR3 region has the DNA TGTGCCAGCAGCTTGTGGGGTAGCACTGAAGCTTTCTTT.

Worth noting for this clonotype: At one boundary the junction diverges from the germline segment, which might be a read error. J is TRBJ1-4 and V is TRBV2; D is undetermined. This CDR3 comprises 14 residues. CDR1 is SNHLY and CDR2 is FYNNEI in the germline V gene. The CDR3 region has the DNA TGTGCCGGCAGTGAGGGTGGAACTAATGAAAAACTGTTTTTT. This translates into CAGSEGGTNEKLFF.

The table lists this clonotype with many counts. The chain carries TRBV5-1 and TRBJ2-7; the D is unclear. This CDR3 comprises 13 residues. The V gene's germline CDR1 is SGHRS and CDR2 YFSETQ. V was pared by 4 bases and J by 9 bases, with 17 bases between. CDR3 coding DNA: TGCGCCAGCAGCCCAGAGACGGGTCGGAGGCAGTACTTC. This encodes CASSPETGRRQYF.